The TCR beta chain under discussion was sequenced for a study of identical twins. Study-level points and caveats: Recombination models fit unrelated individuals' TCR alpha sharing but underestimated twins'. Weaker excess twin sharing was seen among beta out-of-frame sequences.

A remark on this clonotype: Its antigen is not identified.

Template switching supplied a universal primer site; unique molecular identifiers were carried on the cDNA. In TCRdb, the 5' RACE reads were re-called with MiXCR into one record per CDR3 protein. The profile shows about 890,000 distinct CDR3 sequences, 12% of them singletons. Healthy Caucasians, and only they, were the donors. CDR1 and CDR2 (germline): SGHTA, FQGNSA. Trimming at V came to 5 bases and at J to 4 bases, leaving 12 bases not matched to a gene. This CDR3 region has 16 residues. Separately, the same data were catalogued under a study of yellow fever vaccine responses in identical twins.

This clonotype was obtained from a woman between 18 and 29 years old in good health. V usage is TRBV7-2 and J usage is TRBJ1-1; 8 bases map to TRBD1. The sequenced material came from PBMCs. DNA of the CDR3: TGTGCCAGCAGCCCAGGACAGGGTCTTGGTGGCACTGAAGCTTTCTTT. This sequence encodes CASSPGQGLGGTEAFF.